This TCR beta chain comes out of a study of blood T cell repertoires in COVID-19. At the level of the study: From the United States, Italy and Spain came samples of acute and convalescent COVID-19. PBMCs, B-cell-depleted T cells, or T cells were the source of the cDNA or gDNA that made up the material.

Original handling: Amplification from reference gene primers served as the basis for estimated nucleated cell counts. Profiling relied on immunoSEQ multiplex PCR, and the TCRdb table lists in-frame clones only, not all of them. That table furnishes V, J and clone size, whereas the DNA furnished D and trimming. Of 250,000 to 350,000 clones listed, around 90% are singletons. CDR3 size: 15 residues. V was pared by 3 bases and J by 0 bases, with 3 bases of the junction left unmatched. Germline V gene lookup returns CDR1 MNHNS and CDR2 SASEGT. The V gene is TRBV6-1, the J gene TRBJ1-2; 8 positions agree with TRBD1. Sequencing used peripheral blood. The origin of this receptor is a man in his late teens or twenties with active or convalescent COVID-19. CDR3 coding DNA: TGTGCCAGCAGTGACAGGGGGCGTGCTAACTATGGCTACACCTTC. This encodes CASSDRGRANYGYTF.